This TCR beta chain was sequenced in a study of identifying expanded T cells in peripheral blood. Study-wide points: Approximately 1.2 clones differed between technical replicates, versus about 16 and 19 over time. Variance in clone template counts between approximately 2-week samples significantly increased with total template count across all healthy donors.

Comments on this clone: Its antigen remains unknown.

Healthy donors had no documented immune events, such as infections, while sampled. Germline-derived CDR1 and CDR2 are SGHRS and YFSETQ. This CDR3 is 14 amino acids long. Trimming removed 0 bases at V and 6 bases at J, with 12 bases between. Assay used: immunoSEQ multiplex PCR; TCRdb lists only in-frame clones, some missing. Of some 75,000 clones listed, 90% are singletons. Sequenced: blood. The chain employs TRBV5-1 and TRBJ1-1; D gene uncertain. This receptor was taken from a person aged 18 to 70 in good health. The DNA of the CDR3 is TGCGCCAGCAGCTTGGTTCGGGGAGTGCCTGAAGCTTTCTTT. It encodes CASSLVRGVPEAFF.